The 12 T cell receptor beta chains below all came from one sample that was sequenced in a study of T cells after yellow fever vaccination. TCRdb recomputed calls from the 5' RACE reads with MiXCR, one row per CDR3 protein. The table lists about 130,000 distinct CDR3 sequences, roughly 6.7% of them singletons, with 0.5% to 0.65% in the top ten. The sample was CD4+ T cells sorted from PBMCs, taken 10 days after the yellow fever booster vaccination. Receptors originate from a man aged 30 to 39 who received the YFV17D yellow fever vaccine.

This clonotype appeared a few times. V usage is TRBV5-1 and J usage is TRBJ2-5, with D unclear. This CDR3 spans 15 amino acids. The V end was cut by 4 bases, the J end by 1 base, with 14 bases between. Germline loops: CDR1 SGHRS, CDR2 YFSETQ. The CDR3 bases are TGCGCCAGCAGCAAGTACCCTGGGGTCCAAGAGACCCAGTACTTC. Protein product: CASSKYPGVQETQYF.

There are a few counts of this clonotype. The chain combines TRBV7-2 with TRBJ2-6; TRBD2 aligns across 8 bases. Germline V lookup: CDR1 SGHTA, CDR2 FQGNSA. The CDR3 has 15 residues. J was trimmed by 7 bases and V by 3 bases; bases with no gene match: 5. CDR3 nucleotide sequence: TGTGCCAGCAGCTTGGGACTAGGAAGCGCCAACGTCCTGACTTTC. Translating it yields CASSLGLGSANVLTF. Filled out from reference TRBV7-2 and TRBJ2-6, the complete variable domain reads GAGVSQSPSNKVTEKGKDVELRCDPISGHTALYWYRQSLGQGLEFLIYFQGNSAPDKSGLPSDRFSAERTGGSVSTLTIQRTQQEDSAVYLCASSLGLGSANVLTFGAGSRLTVL.

In this sample, this clonotype turned up a few times. The genes are TRBV20-1 and TRBJ2-1; tentative D call: TRBD2 (6 bases). V was pared by 3 bases and J by 10 bases, with 13 bases between. The germline CDR1 and CDR2 sequences are DFQATT and SNEGSKA (reference sequence). The length of the CDR3 is 12 residues. The chain's CDR3 is CSARVLAGEQFF. Here the CDR3 DNA reads TGCAGTGCTAGGGTGCTGGCGGGGGAGCAGTTCTTC.

In this sample, this clonotype turned up a few times. This sequence joins TRBV20-1 and TRBJ2-7; no firm D call. The CDR3 runs to 11 residues. Germline CDR1 and CDR2: DFQATT and SNEGSKA (reference sequence). CDR3 bases: TGCAGCGCCTATAATTCCTACGAGCAGTACTTC. Protein sequence: CSAYNSYEQYF.

The chain couples TRBV10-2 to TRBJ1-3, with no clear D. Germline CDR1 and CDR2: WSHSY and SAAADI. This CDR3 is built from 12 residues. V was clipped by 6 bases and J by 3 bases, with 6 bases between them. Written as DNA, the CDR3 is TGCGCCAGCAGGGGAGATGGAAACACCATATATTTT. Protein product: CASRGDGNTIYF.

This clonotype was found many times. The rearrangement uses TRBV12-3 or TRBV12-4 and TRBJ2-1; D ambiguous. The CDR3 is 15 residues long. V was trimmed by 6 bases and J by 3 bases, leaving 15 bases between them. CDR3 bases: TGTGCCAGCAGGCAGGATCAGCCTATCTACAATGAGCAGTTCTTC. This sequence encodes CASRQDQPIYNEQFF.

This clonotype was counted many times. This chain joins TRBV18 and TRBJ1-2; 7 bases line up with TRBD1. V lost 3 bases, J lost 6 bases, and 7 bases stayed unmatched. The CDR3 is 14 residues long. Germline CDR1 reads KGHSH; CDR2 reads LQKENI. The CDR3 DNA is TGTGCCAGCTCACCCGACAGGGAAATTCATGGCTACACCTTC. This encodes CASSPDREIHGYTF.

The chain uses TRBV6-6 and TRBJ2-7, with TRBD2 as a possible D gene (5 bases). V was trimmed by 5 bases and J by 3 bases, leaving 11 bases between them. The germline gives CDR1 MNHNY, CDR2 SVGAGI (reference sequence). There are 13 residues in the CDR3. The CDR3 coding sequence is TGTGCCAGCAGTGGGGAGCTCATCTACGAGCAGTACTTC. Its protein is CASSGELIYEQYF.

This clonotype was recorded at least ten times. The chain combines TRBV7-2 with TRBJ2-2, with 11 nucleotides matching TRBD2. There are 15 residues in the CDR3. J lost 4 bases, V lost 5 bases, and 3 bases had no gene match. Per the germline V gene, CDR1 is SGHTA and CDR2 is FQGNSA. CDR3 region: CASSRLAGSTGELFF. DNA of the CDR3: TGTGCCAGCAGCCGACTAGCGGGGTCCACCGGGGAGCTGTTTTTT.

In its sample, this clonotype was seen many times. The chain links TRBV28 to TRBJ2-1; D perhaps matches TRBD1 (7 bases). This CDR3 has 17 residues. With 8 bases removed from V and 0 bases from J, the gap between germline ends came to 20 bases. Germline CDR1 and CDR2: MDHEN and SYDVKM. The CDR3 DNA reads TGTGCCAGCTACATTAGCGGACCAGGGGGCTCCTACAATGAGCAGTTCTTC. Translating gives CASYISGPGGSYNEQFF.

In its sample, this clonotype was seen many times. The chain recombines TRBV29-1 with TRBJ2-5; 7 bases line up with TRBD1. The CDR3 is 14 amino acids. CDR1 SQVTM and CDR2 ANQGSEA come from the germline V gene. The ends lost 2 bases at V and 5 bases at J; junction bases unmatched: 8. The CDR3 DNA reads TGCAGCGTTGAAAGGTTGCAACAGGGGGAGACCCAGTACTTC. Amino acid sequence: CSVERLQQGETQYF.

This clonotype was picked up many times. The chain joins TRBV18 to TRBJ2-7, with D possibly being TRBD1 (5 bases). The germline V gene encodes CDR1 KGHSH and CDR2 LQKENI. The CDR3 runs 14 residues. Between the trimmed V and J ends, which lost 5 bases and 3 bases, there was a span of 14 bases. DNA of the CDR3: TGTGCCAGCTCAGAGCGTGCAGGGTTCTACGAGCAGTACTTC. This encodes CASSERAGFYEQYF.